This record concerns one T cell receptor beta chain sequence. These data come from a study of blood T cell repertoires in COVID-19. Overall study: Acute and convalescent COVID-19 samples came from the United States, Italy and Spain. T cells, B-cell-depleted T cells, or PBMCs supplied cDNA or gDNA.

The CDR3 covers 14 residues. The germline CDR1 and CDR2 sequences are MNHEY and SVGEGT. V lost 5 bases, J lost 0 bases, and 9 bases lay in between. In the original analysis: Estimates of nucleated cell counts were drawn from the amplification of reference gene primers. Using immunoSEQ multiplex PCR, the repertoire was profiled, and TCRdb retains in-frame clones only, with some absent. The D gene and trimming were derived from the DNA, and the V and J assignments and clone size from that table. The sample yields approximately 210,000 clones, 70% to 90% seen once. The chain is built from TRBV6-2 or TRBV6-3 and TRBJ2-3; D is uncertain. The source material was peripheral blood. The clonotype originates from a woman in her thirties or forties who had recovered from COVID-19. CDR3 sequence (DNA): TGTGCCAGCAGTCAACGACTTAGCACAGATACGCAGTATTTT. Its protein is CASSQRLSTDTQYF.